The sequence of this T cell receptor beta chain was determined in a study of shared clonotypes between healthy human individuals. Trimming removed 4 bases from V and 3 bases from J, with 16 bases in between. Germline-derived CDR1 and CDR2 are MNHEY and SVGAGI. The CDR3 is made up of 16 amino acids. Per the original methods: Junction-only sequences without quality scores came from ImmunoSEQ, so filtering differed. TCRdb keeps only in-frame clones here, not all; method: immunoSEQ multiplex PCR. The V and J calls and clone size are taken from that table; D and trimming were inferred from the DNA. The table has fewer than 3 million clones, under 95% seen once.

This chain connects TRBV6-5 to TRBJ2-1; D might be TRBD1 or TRBD2, each matching 5 bases. The clonotype comes from a man between 18 and 29 years old in good health. Some clones in this sample may be carry-over from other donors' samples. Sample: naive CD4+ T cells from PBMCs. The subset: CD45RA+ positively selected. The CDR3 nucleotides read TGTGCCAGCAGTTCCGGGACCACCTTGGTCTACAATGAGCAGTTCTTC. It codes for CASSSGTTLVYNEQFF.